This T cell receptor (beta chain) was sequenced during a study of blood T cell repertoires in COVID-19. Study details: Sites across the United States, Italy and Spain contributed samples from acute and convalescent COVID-19. PBMCs, B-cell-depleted T cells, or T cells provided the cDNA or gDNA that made up the material.

Trimming removed 5 bases at V and 1 base at J, with 11 bases between. Looked up from germline, CDR1 is LGHDT and CDR2 is YNNKEL (reference sequence). This CDR3 is 14 amino acids long. In the original processing: Amplification of reference gene primers provided the estimated nucleated cell counts. Sequencing was performed with immunoSEQ multiplex PCR; in TCRdb, only in-frame clones are kept and a portion is missing. V and J calls and clone size are given by that table; D and trimming were obtained from the DNA. The repertoire holds around 300,000 clones, with about 85% as singletons. The source is a human donor in a cohort sampled during active COVID-19. The chain combines TRBV3-1 (or the pseudogene TRBV3-2) with TRBJ1-1; D remains unclear. Sequencing input: peripheral blood. CDR3 residues: CASSAFHGNTEAFF. The CDR3 nucleotides are TGTGCCAGCAGCGCCTTCCACGGGAACACTGAAGCTTTCTTT.